These T cell receptor beta chains were read from a single sample in a study of T cells in tumors after PD-1 blockade. Generated by immunoSEQ multiplex PCR, the TCRdb table keeps only in-frame clones and is missing some. The sample lists more than 50,000 clones; 74% were seen once. Sequencing used PBMCs, obtained after anti-PD-1 treatment. The receptors were sampled from a human donor with basal cell carcinoma. The CDR3 runs from the conserved cysteine through the conserved F or W.

>16|TRBJ2-1|TRBV5-1
CASSLAPGGSYNEQFF
>16|TRBJ2-7|TRBV3-1/TRBV3-2
CASSPRGTSGGYEQYF
>16|TRBJ1-2|TRBV5-6
CASSLEFRQGDYGYTF
>15|TRBJ1-2|TRBV5-1
CASSSGVGGSTGYTF
>12|TRBJ2-2|TRBV24-1
CATSESRGELFF
>16|TRBJ2-7|TRBV4-2
CASSLGETGRTYEQYF
>15|TRBJ2-2|TRBV5-1
CASSLDLTTSGELFF
>18|TRBJ1-4|TRBV30
CAWSVGRFGDSVNEKLFF
>13|TRBJ2-3|TRBV7-8
CASSLVLLDTQYF
>15|TRBJ2-5|TRBV9
CASSPRGTRGETQYF
>17|TRBJ1-6|TRBV6-4
CASSPTGAGTVSSPLHF
>14|TRBJ1-1|TRBV30
CAWSVSGVNTEAFF
>13|TRBJ2-7|TRBV28
CASGLAGAYEQYF
>15|TRBJ2-5|TRBV5-4
CASSRILGAQETQYF
>17|TRBJ1-1|TRBV5-8
CASSLVTGVTVNTEAFF
>13|TRBJ2-7|TRBV10-3
CAISEAEAYEQYF
>15|TRBJ1-6|TRBV7-6
CASSSGTGNDSPLHF
>17|TRBJ2-6|TRBV18
CASSPTLDSSGANVLTF
>13|TRBJ1-2|TRBV6-5
CATLPTGNYGYTF
>16|TRBJ2-1|TRBV19
CASSIVNLSSYNEQFF
>15|TRBJ1-5|TRBV24-1
CATSDPGAWDQPQHF
>16|TRBJ2-6|TRBV6-5
CASSYWRETGANVLTF
>16|TRBJ2-3|TRBV5-1
CASSFPSGGLPRTQYF
>15|TRBJ2-7|TRBV6-1
CASSEATGGSQVQYF
>13|TRBJ1-1|TRBV2
CASSQGMNTEAFF
>15|TRBJ2-1|TRBV6-1
CASSEKGAPYNEQFF
>17|TRBJ2-7|TRBV5-1
CASSPSLGQHSSYEQYF
>14|TRBJ1-1|TRBV29-1
CSVEVGGGNTEAFF
>15|TRBJ2-1|TRBV20-1
CSASPPRSGGLTRIF
>15|TRBJ2-1|TRBV6-1
CASSESDNDYNEQFF
>12|TRBJ2-7|TRBV30
CAWTLGSYEQYF